This T cell receptor beta chain was captured by sequencing in a study of blood T cells in healthy people across ages. Trimming shortened V by 6 bases and J by 0 bases, and 11 bases separated the two germline ends. This CDR3 region has 14 residues. Sample-barcoded 5' priming and a J-beta primer mix drove a second PCR of roughly 7 to 11 cycles. TCRdb re-called the 5' RACE reads through MiXCR, storing one row per CDR3 protein. The profile shows approximately 810,000 distinct CDR3 sequences, under 35% of them singletons. This clonotype was counted a few times. The rearrangement links TRBV12-3 or TRBV12-4 to TRBJ1-1; D unclear. The source of this sequence is an elderly woman in good health. Sequencing was performed on blood. The CDR3 region is CASSPIDLNTEAFF. The CDR3 coding sequence is TGTGCCAGCAGCCCTATCGACCTGAACACTGAAGCTTTCTTT.